Here is one TCR beta chain with its context. What it recognizes is unknown. Only in-frame clones appear in the TCRdb table, and some are missing; sequencing was by immunoSEQ multiplex PCR. The table includes about 100,000 clones, around nine tenths detected once. The CDR3 consists of 14 residues. CDR1 and CDR2 from the germline V gene are SEHNR and FQNEAQ (reference sequence). V lost 5 bases and J lost 0; bases outside the gene matches: 4. The data stem from a study of T cell responses to AZD1222 COVID-19 vaccine. Study findings and constraints: Repertoire sampling happened only post peak T cell response. Clonal diversity may have been underestimated in mostly white British donors. Reportedly, nearly half the spike-specific TCRs target unmutated variant regions.

The sequence was obtained from an adult in good health. The starting material was peripheral blood, obtained on day 0 of AZD1222 vaccination. This chain joins TRBV7-9 and TRBJ2-7; 7 bases agree with TRBD1. The CDR3 nucleotides read TGTGCCAGCAGCACCCGGGACAGCTCCTACGAGCAGTACTTC. As protein: CASSTRDSSYEQYF. The full variable domain, in which reference TRBV7-9 and TRBJ2-7 provide the parts outside the CDR3, is DTGVSQNPRHKITKRGQNVTFRCDPISEHNRLYWYRQTLGQGPEFLTYFQNEAQLEKSRLLSDRFSAERPKGSFSTLEIQRTEQGDSAMYLCASSTRDSSYEQYFGPGTRLTVT.